This T cell receptor beta chain was profiled in a study of blood T cell repertoires in COVID-19 (TCRdb year 2020). Study-wide context: The collaborator samples originated in the United States, Italy and Spain and spanned the acute and convalescent phases of COVID-19. The material from the prospective study consisted of cDNA or gDNA derived from T cells, B-cell-depleted T cells, or PBMCs. Subjects who had been exposed to COVID-19, were actively infected with it, or had recovered from it provided the deeply sampled blood TCRbeta repertoires that made up the dataset. The repertoires were released in a freely available public database meant as a resource for research on the immune response to SARS-CoV-2. Samples came from the ongoing ImmuneRACE study (first 160 participants) plus 1,254 subjects from 6 global collaborators. The sample metadata nearly always contained a de-identified subject ID, COVID-19 status, age in years and sex. Where available, HLA class I and class II types were taken from metadata supplied by the sample provider and were not determined by assay-based typing.

A remark on this clone: Its antigen target is currently unknown. The input lacks base qualities; no much larger clone sits a single base away.

General findings and caveats noted by the study authors: The amount of clinical and demographic metadata varied by source and participant and was provided uncurated.

Whole blood was collected in K2EDTA tubes by collaborating institutions according to the institutions' own protocols. Collaborator samples were shipped for TCRbeta analysis as frozen whole blood, isolated PBMCs, or DNA extracted from either sample type. From the germline V gene, CDR1 is MGHRA and CDR2 is YSYEKL. The V and J ends are trimmed by 5 bases and 7 bases, leaving 21 bases between them. From cysteine to phenylalanine, the CDR3 is 16 amino acids long. The sequence is cut down to CDR3 DNA, 48 bases in frame from base 1. The immunoSEQ Assay, a bias-controlled multiplex PCR, was used to amplify TCRbeta CDR3 regions from genomic DNA. In the paper's pipeline: The number of nucleated cells in each sample was estimated from the amplification of reference gene primers within the assay. Sequence reads were collapsed and filtered to measure the absolute abundance of every unique TCRbeta CDR3 rearrangement. For each sample, productive Simpson clonality was calculated by taking the square root of Simpson's diversity index across productive rearrangements. TCRdb's version of the immuneACCESS table is confined to in-frame rearrangements and falls short of the full clone set. An unresolved V gene accounts for under half of the shortfall where checked; the remainder is of unknown origin. V and J calls and clone size are given by that table; D and trimming were obtained from the DNA. The sample table shows about 80,000 clones, and roughly 88% are seen once. The top ten constitute 6% to 7.5% of the sample.

The rearranged chain carries TRBV4-1 and TRBJ2-1; TRBD2 might be the D gene, on 5 matching bases. The sample was peripheral blood. This TCR came from a woman older than 75 with acute or convalescent COVID-19. The DNA sequence reads TGCGCCAGCAGCGACCAAGAGCGGAATTTGTGGAATGAGCAGTTCTTC. The resulting protein is CASSDQERNLWNEQFF.